This TCR beta chain is drawn from a study of CD8 T cells in ankylosing spondylitis. Germline V CDR1 and CDR2: LGHNT, FRNRAP. This CDR3 region has 13 residues. V dropped 6 bases and J dropped 4; count of bases not matched to a gene: 4. Study-level findings and limits: Ankylosing spondylitis blood appeared to carry a characteristic TCR beta motif of roughly 8 highly homologous variants.

This clonotype was seen a few times. As yet, its antigen is unknown. TCRdb recomputed calls from the 5' RACE reads with MiXCR, one row per CDR3 protein. The sample lists roughly 440,000 distinct CDR3 sequences; about 15% were seen once. This clonotype originated in a male donor with ankylosing spondylitis. The sequencing input was blood, either unsorted or a sorted T cell fraction (not recorded which). The chain couples TRBV12-5 to TRBJ1-2, with 8 nucleotides matching TRBD1. DNA of the CDR3: TGTGCTAGTGGCTATGACAGGGGCTATGGCTACACCTTC. It yields the protein CASGYDRGYGYTF.